These T cell receptor beta chains were read from a single sample in a study of blood T cell repertoires in COVID-19. Here immunoSEQ multiplex PCR was the method, and the copy in TCRdb shows in-frame clones only, minus some. The sample records 250,000 to 300,000 clones, roughly 83% being singletons. Sequencing was carried out using peripheral blood. These receptors originate from a man between 60 and 70 years old who had recovered from COVID-19. CDR3s include the opening cysteine and the closing phenylalanine or tryptophan. Fields, in order: CDR3 length, J gene, V gene, CDR3 protein.

CDR3 length: 13
J gene: TRBJ1-5
V gene: TRBV24-1
CDR3 protein: CATSGPLNQPQHF

CDR3 length: 16
J gene: TRBJ1-1
V gene: TRBV5-4
CDR3 protein: CASSFGAGAWNTEAFF

CDR3 length: 14
J gene: TRBJ2-5
V gene: TRBV5-1
CDR3 protein: CASSPTQGGETQYF

CDR3 length: 16
J gene: TRBJ2-4
V gene: TRBV10-3
CDR3 protein: CAISEQGQIAKNIQYF

CDR3 length: 14
J gene: TRBJ1-5
V gene: TRBV6-5
CDR3 protein: CASNGQGAGQPQHF

CDR3 length: 15
J gene: TRBJ1-3
V gene: TRBV6-5
CDR3 protein: CASSYSRQAGNTIYF

CDR3 length: 13
J gene: TRBJ1-2
V gene: TRBV4-1
CDR3 protein: CASSPTANYGYTF

CDR3 length: 14
J gene: TRBJ1-1
V gene: TRBV10-3
CDR3 protein: CAISDPDRNTEAFF

CDR3 length: 15
J gene: TRBJ2-2
V gene: TRBV5-1
CDR3 protein: CASSQKQGATGELFF

CDR3 length: 15
J gene: TRBJ1-1
V gene: TRBV6-5
CDR3 protein: CASSLTTVRNTEAFF

CDR3 length: 14
J gene: TRBJ2-7
V gene: TRBV2
CDR3 protein: CASSETSTSYEQYF

CDR3 length: 16
J gene: TRBJ2-2
V gene: TRBV15
CDR3 protein: CATSRADRGVPGELFF

CDR3 length: 15
J gene: TRBJ2-7
V gene: TRBV20-1
CDR3 protein: CSASRRAVGSYEQYF

CDR3 length: 15
J gene: TRBJ1-1
V gene: TRBV18
CDR3 protein: CASSPRNRQNTEAFF

CDR3 length: 15
J gene: TRBJ2-7
V gene: TRBV19
CDR3 protein: CASSQTGTGFIEQYF

CDR3 length: 15
J gene: TRBJ2-1
V gene: TRBV9
CDR3 protein: CASSPLVRDPERQFF

CDR3 length: 14
J gene: TRBJ1-6
V gene: TRBV30
CDR3 protein: CAWSGLGGNSPLHF

CDR3 length: 16
J gene: TRBJ2-1
V gene: TRBV13
CDR3 protein: CASSLEDRRWANEQFF

CDR3 length: 15
J gene: TRBJ2-1
V gene: TRBV6-2/TRBV6-3
CDR3 protein: CASSYPSGGANEQFF

CDR3 length: 16
J gene: TRBJ2-1
V gene: TRBV20-1
CDR3 protein: CSASKGTSGSQAEQFF

CDR3 length: 13
J gene: TRBJ1-2
V gene: TRBV5-8
CDR3 protein: CASRVTGSYGYTF

CDR3 length: 16
J gene: TRBJ2-2
V gene: TRBV4-2
CDR3 protein: CASSARLARGLGELFF

CDR3 length: 17
J gene: TRBJ2-4
V gene: TRBV18
CDR3 protein: CASSRGGTELAKNIQYF

CDR3 length: 14
J gene: TRBJ2-7
V gene: TRBV11-1
CDR3 protein: CASSTGVGGNEQYF

CDR3 length: 15
J gene: TRBJ2-5
V gene: TRBV5-1
CDR3 protein: CASRLLTGVDGTQYF

CDR3 length: 16
J gene: TRBJ1-5
V gene: TRBV30
CDR3 protein: CAWSFNSGTQNQPQHF

CDR3 length: 16
J gene: TRBJ2-1
V gene: TRBV19
CDR3 protein: CASSSPWDREYDEQFF

CDR3 length: 15
J gene: TRBJ2-1
V gene: TRBV11-3
CDR3 protein: CASSQTSGSWGEQFF

CDR3 length: 16
J gene: TRBJ1-6
V gene: TRBV4-1
CDR3 protein: CASSQESGAYNSPLHF

CDR3 length: 14
J gene: TRBJ2-7
V gene: TRBV7-7
CDR3 protein: CASSAGQGTYEQYF

CDR3 length: 15
J gene: TRBJ2-2
V gene: TRBV19
CDR3 protein: CASSGGLLNTGELFF

CDR3 length: 13
J gene: TRBJ1-3
V gene: TRBV6-6
CDR3 protein: CASTRSRGNTIYF

CDR3 length: 15
J gene: TRBJ2-7
V gene: TRBV2
CDR3 protein: CASSVAPRGSYEQYF

CDR3 length: 15
J gene: TRBJ1-2
V gene: TRBV7-2
CDR3 protein: CASSARQGALSGYTF

CDR3 length: 15
J gene: TRBJ2-1
V gene: TRBV3-1/TRBV3-2
CDR3 protein: CASSQGTSSYNEQFF

CDR3 length: 12
J gene: TRBJ2-3
V gene: TRBV18
CDR3 protein: CASSPETDTQYF

CDR3 length: 13
J gene: TRBJ1-1
V gene: TRBV2
CDR3 protein: CASTSQGFSEAFF

CDR3 length: 15
J gene: TRBJ1-2
V gene: TRBV3-1/TRBV3-2
CDR3 protein: CASSPLQGARYGYTF

CDR3 length: 14
J gene: TRBJ1-2
V gene: TRBV6-5
CDR3 protein: CASTKRGLYGGYTF

CDR3 length: 15
J gene: TRBJ1-1
V gene: TRBV4-1
CDR3 protein: CASSQDRVKGTEAFF

CDR3 length: 14
J gene: TRBJ1-3
V gene: TRBV30
CDR3 protein: CAGRGVGAGNTIYF

CDR3 length: 13
J gene: TRBJ2-1
V gene: TRBV7-8
CDR3 protein: CASSFNRVNEQFF

CDR3 length: 15
J gene: TRBJ2-3
V gene: TRBV20-1
CDR3 protein: CSASTLAGILDTQYF